This T cell receptor beta chain is from a study of blood T cells in healthy people across ages. Study-wide background: Template switching picked up about one barcoded beta molecule for each two T cells. Study observations and caveats: Both naive CD4+ cell counts and diversity were greater in long-lived donors than in aged donors. Conclusively comparing naive with antigen-experienced cells was impossible with unsorted PBMCs.

The second PCR ran roughly 6 to 12 cycles with a sample-barcoded 5' primer and J-beta primers. TCRdb independently ran MiXCR on the 5' RACE reads; one entry per CDR3 protein. This sample has hundreds of thousands of distinct CDR3 sequences, with just under 25% found just once. The CDR3 is made up of 16 amino acids. V lost 1 base to trimming and J lost 0 bases; unmatched junction nucleotides: 9. Germline assignment: CDR1 SQVTM and CDR2 ANQGSEA. A word on this clonotype: The antigen is not known.

These data were also filed under a second study, of T cells of mothers and their children. That paper adds: For related and unrelated pairs alike, thymic selection shapes TCR recombination output similarly.

The chain carries TRBV29-1 and TRBJ2-7; 7 bases agree with TRBD2. The sequence was obtained from a boy between 10 and 17 years old in good health. Specimen: blood. Here the CDR3 reads CSVEAISGANSYEQYF. As DNA, the CDR3 is TGCAGCGTTGAAGCTATAAGCGGGGCCAACTCCTACGAGCAGTACTTC.